This paragraph reports one TCR beta chain. Its antigen is not known. This record comes from a study of blood T cells in healthy people across ages. Points from the study as a whole: Strong correlation was found linking TCR beta diversity to naive T cell percentage. Per million T cells, TCR beta diversity dropped about linearly as age rose.

Next came a second PCR, run for about 7 to 12 cycles, which used a sample-barcoded 5' primer along with a J-beta primer mix. Each cDNA molecule was tagged by a template-switch adaptor with 12 random nucleotides. TCRdb fed the 5' RACE reads into MiXCR, producing one record per CDR3 protein. The table records about 1.4 million distinct CDR3 sequences, almost 60% of them present only once. Researchers isolated at least 7 million PBMCs per sample. The material sequenced was blood. The clonotype comes from a man between 18 and 35 years old in good health.

CDR3: CASSLEAGPFQPQHF. The CDR3 coding sequence is TGTGCCAGCAGCTTAGAGGCAGGGCCCTTTCAGCCCCAGCATTTT. The chain carries TRBV7-2 and TRBJ1-5, with a possible D match to TRBD1 (5 bases). CDR1 is SGHTA, CDR2 FQGNSA, per germline. V dropped 1 base and J dropped 6 bases, with 13 bases sitting between them. This CDR3 contains 15 residues.